This T cell receptor beta chain appears in the sequencing data of a study of blood T cells in healthy people across ages. Study-wide results and caveats: Estimated diversity, derived from one million T cells, was regarded as an underestimate. Getting older went along with TCR beta diversity per million T cells dropping roughly linearly.

Researchers isolated at least 6.5 million PBMCs per sample. The second PCR ran about 6 to 11 cycles with a sample-barcoded 5' primer and J-beta primers. Each of the cDNA molecules was tagged by a template-switch adaptor with 12 random nucleotides. TCRdb reprocessed the 5' RACE reads with MiXCR, giving one entry per CDR3 protein. The data show approximately 1.5 million distinct CDR3 sequences, with about 35% seen just once and about 10% held by the top ten. Trimming cost V 6 bases and J 2 bases; bases outside gene matches: 16. This CDR3 is 18 amino acids long. Germline loops: CDR1 MNHNS, CDR2 SASEGT. This clonotype has more than one count but fewer than ten. Its antigen is not identified.

The chain joins TRBV6-1 to TRBJ1-1; 9 nucleotides align to TRBD1. Input material: blood. The source of this sequence is a woman under 40 in good health. The CDR3 coding sequence is TGTGCCAGCAGCCCCGGGACAGGGTGGAGATATGAAAACACTGAAGCTTTCTTT. Translated: CASSPGTGWRYENTEAFF.